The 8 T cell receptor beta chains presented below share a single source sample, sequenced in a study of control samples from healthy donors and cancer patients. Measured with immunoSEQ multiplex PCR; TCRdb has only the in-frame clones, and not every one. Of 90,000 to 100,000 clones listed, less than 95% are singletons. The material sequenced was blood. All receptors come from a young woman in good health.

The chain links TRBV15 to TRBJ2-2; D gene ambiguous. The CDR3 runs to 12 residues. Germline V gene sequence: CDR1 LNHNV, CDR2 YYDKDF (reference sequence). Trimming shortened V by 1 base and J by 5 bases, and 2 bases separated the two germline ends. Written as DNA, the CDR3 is TGTGCCACCAGCAGAGCAACCGGGGAGCTGTTTTTT. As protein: CATSRATGELFF.

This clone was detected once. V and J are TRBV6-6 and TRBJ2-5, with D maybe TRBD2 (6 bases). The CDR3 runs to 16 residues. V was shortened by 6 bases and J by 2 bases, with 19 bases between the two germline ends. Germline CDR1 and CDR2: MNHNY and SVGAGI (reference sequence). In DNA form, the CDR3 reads TGTGCCAGCAGGGCTCTAGGGGACTCTTCTCAAGAGACCCAGTACTTC. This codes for CASRALGDSSQETQYF.

This CDR3 is CASSGFPYNEQFF. In DNA, the CDR3 is TGTGCCAGTAGCGGCTTTCCCTACAATGAGCAGTTCTTC. The chain combines TRBV19 with TRBJ2-1; D ambiguous. Trimming took 6 bases from V and 2 from J, leaving 8 bases between them. The CDR3 spans 13 residues. CDR1 and CDR2 (germline): LNHDA, SQIVND (reference sequence).

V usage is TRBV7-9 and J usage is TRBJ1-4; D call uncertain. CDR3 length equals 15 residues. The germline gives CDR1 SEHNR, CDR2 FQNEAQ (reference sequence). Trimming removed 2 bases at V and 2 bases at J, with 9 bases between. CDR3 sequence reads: CASSLIQETNEKLFF. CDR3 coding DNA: TGTGCCAGCAGCTTAATCCAGGAGACTAATGAAAAACTGTTTTTT.

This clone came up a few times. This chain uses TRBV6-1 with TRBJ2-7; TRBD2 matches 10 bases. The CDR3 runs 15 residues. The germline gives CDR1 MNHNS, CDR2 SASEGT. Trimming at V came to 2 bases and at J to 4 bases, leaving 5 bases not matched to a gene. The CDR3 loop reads CASSEIRTSGYEQYF. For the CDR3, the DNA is TGTGCCAGCAGTGAAATAAGGACTAGCGGATACGAGCAGTACTTC.

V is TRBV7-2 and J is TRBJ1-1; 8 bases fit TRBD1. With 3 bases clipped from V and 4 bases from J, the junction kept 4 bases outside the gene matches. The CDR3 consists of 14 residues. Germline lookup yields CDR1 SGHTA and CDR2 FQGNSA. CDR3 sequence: CASSFAGGATEAFF. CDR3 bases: TGTGCCAGCAGCTTTGCAGGGGGCGCCACTGAAGCTTTCTTT.

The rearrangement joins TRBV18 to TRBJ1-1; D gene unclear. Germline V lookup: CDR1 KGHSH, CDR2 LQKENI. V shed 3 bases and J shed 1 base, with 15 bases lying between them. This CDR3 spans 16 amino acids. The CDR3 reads CASSPYTFSRNTEAFF. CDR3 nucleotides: TGTGCCAGCTCACCGTACACTTTTTCCCGGAACACTGAAGCTTTCTTT.

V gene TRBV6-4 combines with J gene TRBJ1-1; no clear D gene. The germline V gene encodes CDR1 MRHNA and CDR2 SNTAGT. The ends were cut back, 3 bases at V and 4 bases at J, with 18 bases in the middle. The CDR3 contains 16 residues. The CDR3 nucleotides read TGTGCCAGCAGTGATCTAAGGGTAGAGGGAGGCACTGAAGCTTTCTTT. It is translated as CASSDLRVEGGTEAFF.